The sequence of this T cell receptor (beta chain) was determined in a study of blood T cell repertoires in COVID-19. Background on the study: Some COVID-19 samples were acute and others convalescent; all came from the United States, Italy and Spain. From T cells, B-cell-depleted T cells, or PBMCs came the material, which was cDNA or gDNA.

TCRdb's table, derived via immunoSEQ multiplex PCR, lists solely in-frame clones and lacks some. In the table there are 200,000 or so clones, 70% to 90% of which are singletons. In Seattle, patients joined the study during active infection and were tracked longitudinally. The ends were cut back, 5 bases at V and 6 bases at J, with 17 bases in the middle. Germline V gene data show CDR1 as LNHDA and CDR2 as SQIVND (reference sequence). This CDR3 is built from 14 residues. This clonotype originated in a man aged 50-59 years with COVID-19, enrolled during active disease. The sequenced sample was peripheral blood. The chain links TRBV19 to TRBJ2-7; D perhaps matches TRBD1 (6 bases). The CDR3 nucleotides read TGTGCCAGTAGTTCAGGGGCCACCTTTTTCGAGCAGTACTTC. Amino acid sequence: CASSSGATFFEQYF.